In its sample, the clone carrying this TCR beta chain was seen a few times. This CDR3 comprises 16 residues. CDR1 is MNHNS, CDR2 SASEGT, per germline. Between the trimmed V and J ends, which lost 8 bases and 1 base, there was a span of 19 bases. This entry is derived from a study of identical twins. TCRdb re-called the 5' RACE reads with MiXCR, one entry per CDR3 protein. The sample has around 690,000 distinct CDR3 sequences; 20% to 25% are singletons. The same specimen was also included in a second study, on T cells expressing NK-cell markers.

The clonotype comes from a woman younger than 35 in good health. V gene TRBV6-1 combines with J gene TRBJ2-3; D remains unclear. Sequenced input: PBMCs. DNA for the CDR3: TGTGCCAGCCGTATAGCACGGGTGTGGGGCACAGATACGCAGTATTTT. Its translation is CASRIARVWGTDTQYF.